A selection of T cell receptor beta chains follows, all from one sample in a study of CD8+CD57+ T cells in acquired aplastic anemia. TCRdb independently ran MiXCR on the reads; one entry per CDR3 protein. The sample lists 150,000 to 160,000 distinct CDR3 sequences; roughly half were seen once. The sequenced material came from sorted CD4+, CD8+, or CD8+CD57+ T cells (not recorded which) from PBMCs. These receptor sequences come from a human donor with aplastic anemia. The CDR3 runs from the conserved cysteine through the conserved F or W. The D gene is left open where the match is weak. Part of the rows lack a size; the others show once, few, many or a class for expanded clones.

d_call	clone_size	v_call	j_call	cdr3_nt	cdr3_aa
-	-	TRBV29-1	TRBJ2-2	TGCAGCCTCCGGGTCAAATTGAACACCGGGGAGCTGTTTTTT	CSLRVKLNTGELFF
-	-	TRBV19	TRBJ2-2	TGTGTCAGTTTGGGCCCATACACCGGGGAGCTGTTTTTT	CVSLGPYTGELFF
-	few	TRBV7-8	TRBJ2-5	TGTGCCAGCATTCGACGGAACCAAGAGACCCAGTACTTC	CASIRRNQETQYF
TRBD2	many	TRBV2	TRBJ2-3	TGTGCCAGCAGTGAGCACCTAGCGCGGGGGACAGATACGCAGTATTTT	CASSEHLARGTDTQYF
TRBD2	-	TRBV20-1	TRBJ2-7	TGCAGTGCTAGAGATGGAGGGACTAGCGGCTACGAGCAGTACTTC	CSARDGGTSGYEQYF
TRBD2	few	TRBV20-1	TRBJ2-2	TGCAGTGCTAGAGATAGCGGGAGAGACACCGGGGAGCTGTTTTTT	CSARDSGRDTGELFF
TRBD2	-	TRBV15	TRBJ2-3	TGTGCCACCAGCTATTGGTCGGGAGGTAGTACAGATACGCAGTATTTT	CATSYWSGGSTDTQYF
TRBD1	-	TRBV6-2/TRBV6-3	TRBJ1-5	TGTGCCAGCAGTTGGACAGGGGAGTCGAATCAGCCCCAGCATTTT	CASSWTGESNQPQHF
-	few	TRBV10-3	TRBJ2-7	TGTGCCATCAGTGAGTCGCGTGTCAGGGAAGAGCAGTACTTC	CAISESRVREEQYF
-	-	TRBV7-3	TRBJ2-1	TGTGCCAGCAGCCCGGGGGAGAGCTCCTACAATGAGCAGTTCTTC	CASSPGESSYNEQFF
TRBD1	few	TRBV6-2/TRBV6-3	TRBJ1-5	TGTGCCAGCAGTCCACAGGGGGCCGGTCAGCCCCAGCATTTT	CASSPQGAGQPQHF
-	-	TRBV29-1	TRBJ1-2	TGCAGCGTTGAAGATGCACCTGGGAACTATGGCTACACCTTC	CSVEDAPGNYGYTF
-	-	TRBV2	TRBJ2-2	TGTGCCAGCAGTGGGGGGACGAACACCGGGGAGCTGTTTTTT	CASSGGTNTGELFF
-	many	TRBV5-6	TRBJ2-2	TGTGCCAGCAGCACGAACACCGGGGAGCTGTTTTTT	CASSTNTGELFF
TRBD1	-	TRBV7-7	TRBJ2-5	TGTGCTAGCAGAGCTACAGGGGAAGAGACCCAGTACTTC	CASRATGEETQYF
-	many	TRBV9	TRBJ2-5	TGTGCCAGCAGCGTCCAGGGAGAGACCCAGTACTTC	CASSVQGETQYF